These T cell receptor beta chains were read from a single sample in a study of human T cells and chemical hapten exposure. TCRdb re-derived calls from the RACE reads in MiXCR, one entry per CDR3 protein. Among tens of thousands of distinct CDR3 sequences, 9.3% were seen once, and the ten largest hold 10% to 15%. Material: whole blood, obtained in connection with sensitization to the hapten diphenylcyclopropenone (DPC). These receptors came from a woman in her thirties or forties with alopecia areata. Some clones in this sample may be carry-over from other donors' samples. CDR3s include the opening cysteine and the closing phenylalanine or tryptophan. D genes are given only for firm matches. Size is omitted from some rows. Given values are once, few, many or a class for expanded clones.

TRBJ2-1,16,TRBD1,NA,TRBV3-1,CASSISGTGGSNEQFF,TGTGCCAGCAGCATATCCGGGACAGGGGGCTCCAATGAGCAGTTCTTC
TRBJ2-3,15,NA,few,TRBV24-1,CATSDPRPSTDTQYF,TGTGCCACCAGTGATCCCCGCCCTAGCACAGATACGCAGTATTTT
TRBJ2-1,13,NA,NA,TRBV2,CASSGAGDHEQFF,TGTGCCAGCAGTGGTGCAGGGGACCATGAGCAGTTCTTC
TRBJ2-3,14,NA,few,TRBV5-1,CASSSWDTTDTQYF,TGCGCCAGCAGCTCCTGGGACACAACAGATACGCAGTATTTT
TRBJ1-1,13,NA,many,TRBV5-1,CASSLTMNTEAFF,TGCGCCAGCAGCTTAACTATGAACACTGAAGCTTTCTTT
TRBJ1-1,13,NA,few,TRBV5-1,CASSYGVRTEAFF,TGCGCCAGCAGCTACGGGGTCCGGACTGAAGCTTTCTTT
TRBJ1-1,16,NA,many,TRBV20-1,CSARDRRVHLNTEAFF,TGCAGTGCTAGAGATAGGCGGGTACACTTGAACACTGAAGCTTTCTTT
TRBJ2-7,15,NA,many,TRBV5-5,CASSSRGSKVDEQYF,TGTGCCAGCAGCTCCCGGGGGAGTAAGGTCGACGAGCAGTACTTC
TRBJ1-4,13,NA,NA,TRBV28,CASRGRTNEKLFF,TGTGCCAGCCGTGGCCGAACTAATGAAAAACTGTTTTTT
TRBJ2-5,14,TRBD1,many,TRBV5-4,CASSRWTGQETQYF,TGTGCCAGCAGCCGGTGGACAGGGCAAGAGACCCAGTACTTC
TRBJ1-5,13,NA,NA,TRBV6-2/TRBV6-3,CASSLTSNQPQHF,TGTGCCAGCAGTCTCACTAGCAATCAGCCCCAGCATTTT
TRBJ2-7,17,TRBD1,NA,TRBV18,CASSPFGQGQEPYEQYF,TGTGCCAGCTCACCCTTTGGTCAAGGACAGGAGCCCTACGAGCAGTACTTC
TRBJ1-1,14,NA,NA,TRBV12-5,CASGHEAGATEAFF,TGTGCTAGTGGCCATGAAGCGGGGGCCACTGAAGCTTTCTTT
TRBJ1-4,13,TRBD1,many,TRBV7-9,CASGKTGWEKLFF,TGTGCCAGCGGAAAGACAGGGTGGGAAAAACTGTTTTTT
TRBJ1-6,14,NA,many,TRBV7-9,CASSAQGVGSPLHF,TGTGCCAGCAGCGCTCAGGGAGTAGGGTCACCCCTCCACTTT
TRBJ2-3,15,NA,many,TRBV6-4,CASSETGTATDTQYF,TGTGCCAGCAGTGAGACCGGGACCGCCACAGATACGCAGTATTTT
TRBJ1-5,16,TRBD1,many,TRBV6-4,CASRVRDREDNQPQHF,TGTGCCAGCAGAGTGAGGGACAGGGAGGACAATCAGCCCCAGCATTTT
TRBJ1-2,13,NA,many,TRBV2,CASTSRGGYGYTF,TGTGCCAGCACTTCGCGGGGGGGCTATGGCTACACCTTC
TRBJ1-5,13,NA,many,TRBV12-3/TRBV12-4,CASSLGWGQPQHF,TGTGCCAGCAGTCTAGGGTGGGGACAGCCCCAGCATTTT
TRBJ1-1,14,NA,many,TRBV7-9,CASSWPEGRTEAFF,TGTGCCAGCAGCTGGCCGGAGGGGCGGACTGAAGCTTTCTTT
TRBJ2-1,12,NA,many,TRBV12-3/TRBV12-4,CASSFTGNEQFF,TGTGCCAGCAGTTTCACTGGGAATGAGCAGTTCTTC
TRBJ1-4,14,NA,NA,TRBV7-9,CASSPARMAEKLFF,TGTGCCAGCAGCCCCGCGAGGATGGCGGAAAAACTGTTTTTT
TRBJ1-2,15,TRBD1,many,TRBV20-1,CSAPPTQGAHHGYTF,TGCAGTGCACCCCCTACCCAGGGGGCCCATCATGGCTACACCTTC
TRBJ1-6,16,TRBD1,few,TRBV20-1,CSARDTGTGSESPLHF,TGCAGTGCTAGAGATACCGGGACAGGGTCGGAATCACCCCTCCACTTT
TRBJ1-1,16,TRBD1,few,TRBV4-3,CASSQQGADMNTEAFF,TGCGCCAGCAGCCAACAGGGGGCCGACATGAACACTGAAGCTTTCTTT